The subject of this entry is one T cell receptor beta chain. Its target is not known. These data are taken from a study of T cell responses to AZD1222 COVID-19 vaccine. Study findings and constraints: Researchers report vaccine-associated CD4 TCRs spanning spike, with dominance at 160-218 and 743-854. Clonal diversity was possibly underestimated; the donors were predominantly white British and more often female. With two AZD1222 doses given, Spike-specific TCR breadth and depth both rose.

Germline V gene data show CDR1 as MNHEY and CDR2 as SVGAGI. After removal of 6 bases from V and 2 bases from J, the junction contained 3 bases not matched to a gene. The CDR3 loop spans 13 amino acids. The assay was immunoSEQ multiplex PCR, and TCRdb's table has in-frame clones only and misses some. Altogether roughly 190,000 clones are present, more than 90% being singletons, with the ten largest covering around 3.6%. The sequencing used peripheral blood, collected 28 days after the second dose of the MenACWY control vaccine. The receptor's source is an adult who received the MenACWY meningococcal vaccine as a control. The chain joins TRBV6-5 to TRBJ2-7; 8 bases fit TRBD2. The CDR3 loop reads CASRSGGAYEQYF. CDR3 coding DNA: TGTGCCAGCAGGTCGGGGGGGGCCTACGAGCAGTACTTC.